This T cell receptor beta chain was documented in a study of CD8 T cells in ankylosing spondylitis. This CDR3 region has 13 residues. V was pared by 3 bases and J by 3 bases, with 8 bases between. TCRdb ran MiXCR on the 5' RACE reads and lists one entry per CDR3 protein. The data contain under 950,000 distinct CDR3 sequences, 15% to 20% of them singletons. Many counts were recorded for this clonotype. Antigen unknown. The study, taken as a whole, reports: A TCR beta motif of 7 to 9 highly homologous variants seemed to mark ankylosing spondylitis blood.

The chain joins TRBV12-3 or TRBV12-4 to TRBJ1-1; D not certain. This clonotype originated in a male donor with ankylosing spondylitis. The sample consisted of blood, either unsorted or a sorted T cell fraction (not recorded which). DNA for the CDR3: TGTGCCAGCAGTTTGGTCCGAGACACTGAAGCTTTCTTT. This gives the protein CASSLVRDTEAFF.